Shown below are 15 T cell receptor beta chains from a single sample sequenced in a study of immune evolution from preneoplasia to lung adenocarcinoma (dated by TCRdb to the early 2020s). The protocol used for the library was the immunoSEQ multiplex PCR assay. TCRdb stores this immuneACCESS table with in-frame sequences only. Part of the clones is absent; in the studies checked, under half of the shortfall reflects unresolved V genes, and no reason is known for the rest. Recorded for this sample are more than 4,500 clones; roughly 88% of them occurred a single time. The ten top clones hold 2% to 3% of the sample. Sequencing was carried out using FFPE atypical adenomatous hyperplasia tissue from the lung. The cell subset or site label, as the study defines it: atypical adenomatous hyperplasia (AAH), lung preneoplasia. These receptors were collected from a person between 65 and 80 years old with lung adenocarcinoma.

In this sample, this clone turned up once. The chain recombines TRBV5-1 with TRBJ2-1, with 14 positions matching TRBD2. Per germline, CDR1 SGHRS and CDR2 YFSETQ. This CDR3 region has 17 residues. The ends lost 4 bases at V and 6 bases at J; junction bases unmatched: 9. CDR3 sequence reads: CASSRGTSGRSVNEQFF. The CDR3 nucleotides read TGCGCCAGCAGCCGCGGGACTAGCGGGAGATCGGTCAATGAGCAGTTCTTC.

V usage is TRBV19 and J usage is TRBJ1-2; D is perhaps TRBD1 (6 bases). The CDR3 has 12 amino acids. Germline assignment: CDR1 LNHDA and CDR2 SQIVND (reference sequence). V lost 4 bases and J lost 7, with 10 bases in between. The CDR3 is CASSTTGLGYTF. The CDR3 nucleotides are TGTGCCAGTAGTACGACAGGCCTTGGCTACACCTTC.

The chain recombines TRBV6-1 with TRBJ2-7; 7 nucleotides line up with TRBD2. Per germline, CDR1 MNHNS and CDR2 SASEGT. Unmatched junction bases numbered 11, after V lost 6 bases and J lost 6 bases. The CDR3 loop spans 14 amino acids. CDR3 sequence: CASRISGTVAEQYF. CDR3 DNA: TGTGCCAGCAGAATCAGCGGGACGGTCGCCGAGCAGTACTTC.

The chain couples TRBV29-1 to TRBJ2-7; 7 bases map to TRBD2. CDR1 and CDR2 from the germline V gene are SQVTM and ANQGSEA. CDR3 length: 14 residues. With 6 bases clipped from V and 4 bases from J, the junction kept 12 bases outside the gene matches. The CDR3 DNA reads as TGCAGCGTCCTAAAGGGCGGGAGTCGGTACGAGCAGTACTTC. Translated, it gives CSVLKGGSRYEQYF.

V gene TRBV11-2 combines with J gene TRBJ2-1; TRBD2 agrees at 10 bases. Germline V gene sequence: CDR1 SGHAT, CDR2 FQNNGV. V was clipped by 2 bases and J by 9 bases; unmatched bases: 13. The CDR3 loop spans 17 amino acids. The CDR3 reads CASSLRERLAGPGEQFF. DNA of the CDR3: TGTGCCAGCAGCTTAAGGGAAAGACTAGCGGGCCCAGGTGAGCAGTTCTTC.

The gene calls are TRBV1 and TRBJ2-5; TRBD2 is the table's D call, not checked against the DNA. TRBV1 constitutes a pseudogene. The CDR3 has 15 amino acids. The DNA of the CDR3 is TGCACCGGTATCACGTTAGCGGGGCGACAAGAGACCCAGTACTTC. It is translated as CTGITLAGRQETQYF.

The V call is TRBV5-1, the J call TRBJ2-3, with D possibly being TRBD2 (7 bases). Germline CDR1 reads SGHRS; CDR2 reads YFSETQ. V lost 4 bases, J lost 1 base, and 16 bases lay in between. This CDR3 spans 16 amino acids. Written as DNA, the CDR3 is TGCGCCAGCAGCCGTTCCCCGGGGGGCGGCACAGATACGCAGTATTTT. Protein: CASSRSPGGGTDTQYF.

The V gene is TRBV5-6, the J gene TRBJ2-4; TRBD2 matches 7 bases. Unmatched junction bases numbered 7, after V lost 3 bases and J lost 4 bases. The CDR3 totals 15 residues. Germline assignment: CDR1 SGHDT and CDR2 YYEEEE. The CDR3 sequence: CASSSGEGRKNIQYF. CDR3 bases: TGTGCCAGCAGCTCGGGGGAGGGTAGAAAAAACATTCAGTACTTC.

The chain carries TRBV28 and TRBJ2-1; D is unresolved. The ends were cut back, 5 bases at V and 13 bases at J, with 24 bases in the middle. Germline CDR1 reads MDHEN; CDR2 reads SYDVKM. The CDR3 runs to 15 residues. The CDR3 nucleotides read TGTGCCAGCAGTCCTCCCATGGCCCTCAGGTTTTATCAGTTCTTC. It codes for CASSPPMALRFYQFF. Looking up the rest from reference TRBV28 and TRBJ2-1 gives the full variable domain: DVKVTQSSRYLVKRTGEKVFLECVQDMDHENMFWYRQDPGLGLRLIYFSYDVKMKEKGDIPEGYSVSREKKERFSLILESASTNQTSMYLCASSPPMALRFYQFFGPGTRLTVL.

The chain recombines TRBV7-9 with TRBJ1-1, with D maybe TRBD1 (5 bases). Trimming stripped 4 bases from V and 7 bases from J, with 10 bases between. This CDR3 has 12 amino acids. CDR1 is SEHNR, CDR2 FQNEAQ, per germline (reference sequence). CDR3: CASSSDRLEAFF. The CDR3 DNA reads TGTGCCAGCAGCTCAGACAGACTTGAAGCTTTCTTT.

The chain's CDR3 is CASSTREQFF. The CDR3 nucleotides are TGTGCCAGCTCGACAAGGGAGCAGTTCTTC. The chain employs TRBV2 and TRBJ2-1; no firm D call. The length of the CDR3 is 10 residues. Between the trimmed V and J ends, which lost 8 bases and 10 bases, there was a span of 9 bases. Germline V gene lookup returns CDR1 SNHLY and CDR2 FYNNEI.

The gene calls are TRBV5-1 and TRBJ1-2, with TRBD1 as a possible D gene (5 bases). The CDR3 has 14 residues. Germline V gene lookup returns CDR1 SGHRS and CDR2 YFSETQ. Trimming cost V 2 bases and J 5 bases, with 13 bases left between them. The CDR3 DNA reads TGCGCCAGCAGCTTAAGTCCCGCAGGGTATGGCTACACCTTC. It translates to CASSLSPAGYGYTF.

Regarding this clone: Other DNA sequences of this sample code for an identical CDR3. The genes are TRBV12-5 and TRBJ2-1; 10 bases fit TRBD2. Trimming removed 3 bases from V and 9 bases from J; junction bases left unmatched: 5. The CDR3 loop spans 14 amino acids. CDR1 is LGHNT, CDR2 FRNRAP, per germline. The CDR3 is CASGLSGRASEQFF. In DNA, the CDR3 is TGTGCTAGTGGTTTAAGCGGGAGGGCCTCTGAGCAGTTCTTC.

This clone was counted a single time. V and J are TRBV5-1 and TRBJ2-1; 12 bases align to TRBD2. The germline gives CDR1 SGHRS, CDR2 YFSETQ. The CDR3 spans 16 residues. V shed 6 bases and J 7 bases; nucleotides not matched to a gene: 11. This chain's CDR3 is CASTPGLAGRRNEQFF. CDR3 coding DNA: TGCGCCAGCACTCCTGGACTAGCGGGGAGAAGGAATGAGCAGTTCTTC.

The V and J genes are TRBV28 and TRBJ2-1, with 12 bases fitting TRBD2. With V trimmed by 6 bases and J by 8 bases, 8 bases remained unmatched. Germline loops: CDR1 MDHEN, CDR2 SYDVKM. The CDR3 contains 15 residues. The chain's CDR3 is CASRPLGLAGDEQFF. The CDR3 nucleotides read TGTGCCAGCAGACCCCTGGGACTAGCGGGCGATGAGCAGTTCTTC. The full variable domain, completed using reference TRBV28 and TRBJ2-1, is DVKVTQSSRYLVKRTGEKVFLECVQDMDHENMFWYRQDPGLGLRLIYFSYDVKMKEKGDIPEGYSVSREKKERFSLILESASTNQTSMYLCASRPLGLAGDEQFFGPGTRLTVL.